This passage covers 17 T cell receptor beta chains from one sample sequenced in a study of PD-1 blockade in classical Hodgkin lymphoma. Clones were read by immunoSEQ multiplex PCR, and TCRdb kept only the in-frame ones, dropping some. Here the sample spans about 98,000 clones, roughly 81% being singletons. Patients all relapsed after autologous stem cell transplantation, and there was variation in brentuximab vedotin exposure. Sequences were derived from peripheral blood mononuclear cells (PBMCs), sampled before the second cycle of nivolumab. These receptors all stem from a human donor with classical Hodgkin lymphoma.

This clone was seen at least ten times. The chain carries TRBV7-3 and TRBJ2-1; no clear D gene. Germline V lookup: CDR1 SGHTA, CDR2 FQGTGA. Trimming removed 5 bases at V and 8 bases at J, with 16 bases between. The CDR3 is made up of 14 amino acids. CDR3 sequence reads: CASSQSSRGYEQFF. CDR3 nucleotide sequence: TGTGCCAGCAGCCAATCAAGTAGAGGATATGAGCAGTTCTTC.

The genes are TRBV5-1 and TRBJ2-1, with 9 bases lining up with TRBD2. The V segment lost 4 bases and the J segment 0 bases; nucleotides outside the gene matches: 17. CDR3 length: 20 residues. Germline V gives CDR1 SGHRS, CDR2 YFSETQ. CDR3 DNA: TGCGCCAGCAGCCCACAGGAGGCTAGCGGGATTTGGAGCTCCTACAATGAGCAGTTCTTC. Encoded protein: CASSPQEASGIWSSYNEQFF. The full variable domain, completed using reference TRBV5-1 and TRBJ2-1, is KAGVTQTPRYLIKTRGQQVTLSCSPISGHRSVSWYQQTPGQGLQFLFEYFSETQRNKGNFPGRFSGRQFSNSRSEMNVSTLELGDSALYLCASSPQEASGIWSSYNEQFFGPGTRLTVL.

V gene TRBV4-1 combines with J gene TRBJ2-7; 9 positions agree with TRBD1. This CDR3 is 13 amino acids long. With 4 bases clipped from V and 5 bases from J, the junction kept 3 bases outside the gene matches. CDR1 and CDR2 (germline): MGHRA, YSYEKL. The CDR3 protein is CASSLRTGDEQYF. The CDR3 DNA sequence: TGCGCCAGCAGCCTCCGGACAGGGGACGAGCAGTACTTC.

The rearrangement joins TRBV7-2 to TRBJ1-1; TRBD1 agrees at 9 bases. This CDR3 is 15 amino acids long. The J segment lost 2 bases and the V segment lost 6 bases, leaving 7 bases of the junction unmatched. CDR1 and CDR2 (germline): SGHTA, FQGNSA. The CDR3 DNA is TGTGCCAGCAGGCCTAGACAGGGGGGAAACACTGAAGCTTTCTTT. Protein sequence: CASRPRQGGNTEAFF. Variable domain in full (rest from reference TRBV7-2 and TRBJ1-1): GAGVSQSPSNKVTEKGKDVELRCDPISGHTALYWYRQSLGQGLEFLIYFQGNSAPDKSGLPSDRFSAERTGGSVSTLTIQRTQQEDSAVYLCASRPRQGGNTEAFFGQGTRLTVV.

The table lists this clone with a count of one. V is TRBV2 and J is TRBJ1-2; D is uncertain. Trimming cost V 5 bases and J 6 bases, with 19 bases left between them. This CDR3 is 15 amino acids long. Germline assignment: CDR1 SNHLY and CDR2 FYNNEI. CDR3 nucleotides: TGTGCCAGCAGTTACTTGGGCAGTCCCCCCCATGGCTACACCTTC. This sequence encodes CASSYLGSPPHGYTF.

The chain joins TRBV5-1 to TRBJ1-2; no firm D call. The CDR3 totals 13 residues. V was clipped by 1 base and J by 2 bases, with 6 bases between them. In germline, CDR1 is SGHRS, CDR2 YFSETQ. The CDR3 nucleotides are TGCGCCAGCAGCTTGTCGAACAACTATGGCTACACCTTC. This encodes CASSLSNNYGYTF.

The V and J genes are TRBV6-6 and TRBJ2-7; possible D gene TRBD2, 5 bases. In germline, CDR1 is MNHNY, CDR2 SVGAGI (reference sequence). CDR3 size: 14 residues. V lost 2 bases and J 5 bases, leaving 13 bases between the germline ends. CDR3 region: CASSYKAERNEQYF. The CDR3 coding sequence is TGTGCCAGCAGTTACAAAGCGGAGCGGAACGAGCAGTACTTC.

This chain links TRBV9 with TRBJ2-2; D might be TRBD2 (6 bases). The CDR3 is made up of 17 amino acids. In germline, CDR1 is SGDLS, CDR2 YYNGEE. V was cut by 7 bases and J by 0 bases, with 19 bases left in between. The CDR3 DNA is TGTGCCAGCCACAAATACGGGACTCCGGCGAACACCGGGGAGCTGTTTTTT. This translates into CASHKYGTPANTGELFF.

This chain links TRBV7-8 with TRBJ2-5, with 7 nucleotides matching TRBD1. Trimming removed 5 bases from V and 5 bases from J; junction bases left unmatched: 8. Germline CDR1 SGHVS, CDR2 FQNEAQ. The length of the CDR3 is 14 residues. CDR3 amino acids: CASSIDRVVETQYF. The CDR3 nucleotides are TGTGCCAGCAGCATAGACAGGGTCGTGGAGACCCAGTACTTC.

The gene calls are TRBV7-9 and TRBJ1-1; D might be TRBD1 (6 bases). Germline V lookup: CDR1 SEHNR, CDR2 FQNEAQ (reference sequence). The CDR3 contains 14 residues. The V end lost 5 bases, the J end lost 4 bases, and 14 bases lay between the germline ends. CDR3: CASSLETGLTEAFF. The DNA of the CDR3 is TGTGCCAGCAGCCTAGAGACAGGTCTCACTGAAGCTTTCTTT.

V is TRBV5-1 and J is TRBJ2-3, with TRBD2 matching over 8 bases. Trimming removed 0 bases from V and 4 bases from J; junction bases left unmatched: 7. The length of the CDR3 is 16 residues. The germline V gene encodes CDR1 SGHRS and CDR2 YFSETQ. CDR3 sequence (DNA): TGCGCCAGCAGCTTGGAGGGGACTAGTAATTCAGATACGCAGTATTTT. Translating it yields CASSLEGTSNSDTQYF.

Comments on this clone: This may be a read error: a much more frequent sequence differs by one nucleotide. The chain couples TRBV27 to TRBJ1-5, with 10 bases identical to TRBD1. CDR1 and CDR2 (germline): MNHEY, SMNVEV (reference sequence). This CDR3 has 16 residues. The DNA for the CDR3 is TGTGTCAGCAGACCGGGGACAGGGGATAGCAATCAGCCCCAGCATTTT. It encodes CVSRPGTGDSNQPQHF.

The sample holds a few counts of this clone. The chain couples TRBV4-1 to TRBJ2-7, with D perhaps matching TRBD1 (6 bases). Germline CDR1 reads MGHRA; CDR2 reads YSYEKL. This CDR3 contains 15 residues. Trimming left V 4 bases short and J 5 bases short, with 18 bases between. DNA for the CDR3: TGCGCCAGCAGCCTCGCATCCGGGACATGGGACGAGCAGTACTTC. It is translated as CASSLASGTWDEQYF.

The chain is built from TRBV21-1 and TRBJ2-2; TRBD2, as called in the table, went unchecked against the DNA. TRBV21-1 is recorded as a pseudogene. There are 15 residues in the CDR3. The CDR3 DNA reads TGTGCCAGCAGCAACGCGGAGAGGAACACCGGGGAGCTGTTTTTT. It yields the protein CASSNAERNTGELFF.

The chain joins TRBV12-5 to TRBJ2-2; 10 nucleotides agree with TRBD2. The trim removed 10 bases at V and 1 base at J, leaving 0 bases unmatched. The CDR3 runs to 13 residues. Looked up from germline, CDR1 is LGHNT and CDR2 is FRNRAP. Here the CDR3 reads CATSGRNTGELFF. The CDR3 nucleotides read TGTGCTACTAGCGGGAGGAACACCGGGGAGCTGTTTTTT.

The V call is TRBV11-2, the J call TRBJ2-2; D may match TRBD1 or TRBD2 (5 bases each). V lost 0 bases, J lost 6 bases, and 11 bases lay in between. In germline, CDR1 is SGHAT, CDR2 FQNNGV. This CDR3 has 15 residues. The CDR3 reads CASSLDWGRAGELFF. The CDR3 region has the DNA TGTGCCAGCAGCTTAGATTGGGGACGTGCCGGGGAGCTGTTTTTT.

The chain uses TRBV5-1 and TRBJ2-2, with no clear D. The CDR3 contains 15 residues. Germline V gene lookup returns CDR1 SGHRS and CDR2 YFSETQ. V gave up 6 bases and J gave up 2 bases, with 14 bases separating them. The CDR3 is CASTAIGPNTGELFF. The DNA for the CDR3 is TGCGCCAGCACGGCCATTGGGCCCAACACCGGGGAGCTGTTTTTT.